This TCR beta chain was recovered during a study of blood T cell repertoires in COVID-19. Study-level information: Acute and convalescent COVID-19 specimens originated in the United States, Italy and Spain.

This CDR3 has 13 amino acids. V was clipped by 4 bases and J by 7 bases; unmatched bases: 2. The germline CDR1 and CDR2 sequences are SGHRS and YFSETQ. This clone occurred a few times. Here immunoSEQ multiplex PCR was the method, and the copy in TCRdb shows in-frame clones only, minus some. The sample shows some 330,000 clones, 80% to 90% of them seen only once. Participants were aged roughly 18 to 89 years from approximately 25 US areas. Researchers sorted participants into cohorts using their self-reported clinical history. The TCR comes from a man aged 25 to 40 who had recovered from COVID-19. Sequencing input: PBMCs or T cells enriched from blood (not recorded which). The J gene is TRBJ2-1, the V gene TRBV5-1; the match to TRBD1 covers 10 bases. DNA of the CDR3: TGCGCCAGCAGCCGGGGACAGGGGAATGAGCAGTTCTTC. Residues: CASSRGQGNEQFF.